The table lists the clone carrying this T cell receptor (beta chain) with a few counts. The second PCR ran roughly 6 to 12 cycles with a sample-barcoded 5' primer and J-beta primers. TCRdb re-called the 5' RACE reads with MiXCR, one entry per CDR3 protein. Of about 730,000 distinct CDR3 sequences listed, 43% are singletons. The sample comes from a study of blood T cells in healthy people across ages. Germline V gene sequence: CDR1 SGDLS, CDR2 YYNGEE. V shed 1 base and J shed 4 bases, with 12 bases lying between them. This CDR3 is 14 amino acids long. Sequenced material: blood. This chain links TRBV9 with TRBJ2-7; D may be TRBD2 (6 bases). This TCR derives from a woman aged 60-70 years in good health. CDR3 amino acids: CASSVSLEGYEQYF. CDR3 sequence (DNA): TGTGCCAGCAGCGTATCGTTGGAGGGGTACGAGCAGTACTTC.